The 9 T cell receptor beta chains below come from one sample, sequenced in a study of cytomegalovirus exposure and HLA in healthy donors. PCR involved 60 Vbeta and 13 Jbeta primers. Data came from immunoSEQ multiplex PCR; TCRdb stores just in-frame clones and leaves some out. The sample has 100,000 to 150,000 clones; 80% are singletons. Specimen: PBMCs. These receptors were obtained from a female donor in good health and CMV-seronegative.

This clone was observed a handful of times. CDR3 sequence: CASSETTGGTEAFF. In nucleotides, the CDR3 is TGTGCCAGCAGCGAAACTACAGGGGGCACTGAAGCTTTCTTT. This chain joins TRBV7-9 and TRBJ1-1; TRBD1 matches at 8 bases. This CDR3 comprises 14 residues. The germline gives CDR1 SEHNR, CDR2 FQNEAQ (reference sequence). Trimming at V came to 5 bases and at J to 4 bases, leaving 6 bases not matched to a gene.

The chain recombines TRBV5-1 with TRBJ2-2, with D possibly matching TRBD1 (5 bases). From germline, CDR1 is SGHRS and CDR2 YFSETQ. Deletions cut 4 bases from V and 3 bases from J, with 13 bases between. This CDR3 is 15 amino acids long. CDR3 sequence: CASSPDSSHTGELFF. The CDR3 coding sequence is TGCGCCAGCAGCCCTGACAGTAGCCACACCGGGGAGCTGTTTTTT.

The J gene is TRBJ2-7, the V gene TRBV28, with TRBD1 as a possible D gene (5 bases). Germline V gives CDR1 MDHEN, CDR2 SYDVKM. V lost 6 bases and J lost 3, with 12 bases in between. The CDR3 contains 13 residues. CDR3 DNA: TGTGCCAGCAGACCTGGACAACTCTACGAGCAGTACTTC. Amino acids: CASRPGQLYEQYF.

This chain uses TRBV4-2 with TRBJ2-3; unclear D gene. The V gene lost 2 bases and the J gene lost 2 bases, with 5 bases spanning the gap. CDR1 and CDR2 (germline): LGHNA, YNFKEQ. The CDR3 spans 13 residues. The DNA for the CDR3 is TGTGCCAGCAGCCAAACTACCACAGATACGCAGTATTTT. Translation: CASSQTTTDTQYF.

This chain connects TRBV28 to TRBJ2-3, with 11 bases lining up with TRBD2. The J segment lost 7 bases and the V segment lost 5 bases, leaving 8 bases of the junction unmatched. The CDR3 extends over 15 amino acids. The V gene's germline CDR1 is MDHEN and CDR2 SYDVKM. In nucleotides, the CDR3 is TGTGCCAGCAGTCTAGCGGGAGGACCGGGCTATACGCAGTATTTT. Translation gives CASSLAGGPGYTQYF.

The chain employs TRBV11-3 and TRBJ2-7, with TRBD2 matching 13 bases. The CDR3 is 13 amino acids. V lost 8 bases to trimming and J lost 3 bases; unmatched junction nucleotides: 1. CDR1 and CDR2 from the germline V gene are SGHNT and YENEEA. The chain's CDR3 is CASGLAGDYEQYF. The CDR3, as DNA: TGTGCCAGCGGACTAGCGGGAGACTACGAGCAGTACTTC.

Here the CDR3 DNA reads TGCGCCAGCCGGGCAGGGGGTGGCTACACCTTC. Amino acid sequence: CASRAGGGYTF. The chain has TRBV5-1 and TRBJ1-2; 7 nucleotides align to TRBD1. From germline, CDR1 is SGHRS and CDR2 YFSETQ. Trimming at V came to 7 bases and at J to 7 bases, leaving 4 bases not matched to a gene. The CDR3 covers 11 residues.

The V call is TRBV7-8, the J call TRBJ2-7, with 7 bases lining up with TRBD2. The ends lost 1 base at V and 6 bases at J; junction bases unmatched: 6. The CDR3 has 14 amino acids. Germline V gene sequence: CDR1 SGHVS, CDR2 FQNEAQ. The CDR3 spells CASSLGLGRGEQYF. CDR3 DNA: TGTGCCAGCAGCTTAGGGTTAGGGAGGGGCGAGCAGTACTTC.

This chain joins TRBV7-9 and TRBJ1-2; D is unresolved. The germline gives CDR1 SEHNR, CDR2 FQNEAQ (reference sequence). There are 13 residues in the CDR3. V was trimmed by 5 bases and J by 8 bases, leaving 15 bases between them. CDR3 amino acids: CASSPQRSIGYTF. The DNA of the CDR3 is TGTGCCAGCAGCCCACAAAGGAGTATCGGCTACACCTTC.